This T cell receptor (beta chain) was observed in a study of T cells in Graves' hyperthyroidism and ophthalmopathy (dated by TCRdb to 2018 to 2020). In terms of the full investigation: Peripheral blood samples were taken at the time of initial diagnosis, prior to any treatment. To identify TCR V-J signatures that set the groups apart, the researchers used a discovery cohort of about a hundred patients, made up of roughly 45 with Graves' ophthalmopathy and 57 with stable Graves' hyperthyroidism. An independent validation cohort of around 19 hyperthyroidism patients and about 16 patients who later progressed to ophthalmopathy tested prospective prediction of ophthalmopathy. The roughly 90 discovery patients were divided at random into training and test sets in a 7:3 ratio. In addition, the study compared T-cell repertoires in thyroid tissue and in blood from several Graves' hyperthyroidism patients. Following sampling, methimazole starting at 30 mg daily was given to hyperthyroidism patients, and high-dose intravenous methylprednisolone was given to ophthalmopathy patients. TCR Vbeta CDR3 sequencing of roughly 140 peripheral blood samples (43 ophthalmopathy, about 74 hyperthyroidism and approximately 17 progressor patients) is reported in the paper.

TCR beta CDR3 regions were amplified from RNA transcripts. The first round of RT-PCR for the TCR CDR3 was performed with the HTBI primer set and the Qiagen OneStep RT-PCR kit. Libraries were constructed in a second round of multiplex PCR, after which size selection and purification were performed. Paired-end sequencing of the libraries was performed with 100 bp reads on an Illumina HiSeq2000. The original methods were these. SOAPnuke was used to process the raw data, removing reads that contained adapters or uncalled bases, had a mean Phred below 15, or lacked an exact match to the constant primer or identifier. COPE v1.2.5 was used to merge the high-quality paired reads, and each unique nucleotide sequence was defined as a clonotype. MiTCR v1.1 was used to align the clonotypes against IMGT TRBV, TRBD and TRBJ reference segments. Analysis was restricted to V-J combinations with a frequency above 0.0001, which covered roughly 99% of repertoires. The TCS score was defined as F50 (clonal expansion) divided by E x V (chaos), with BLOSUM62-based TCRdist calculated between CDR3 peptides within each V-J. Welch's t-statistics and random forest reduced 514 V-J features to roughly 13, which were used in a naive Bayes classifier (R e1071). Thyroid-blood repertoire similarity was quantified with the Morisita-Horn index. TCRdb took the public reads, trimmed them with fastp at Q25, ran MiXCR for clone calling and kept in-frame beta chains. A single entry per CDR3 protein holds the most common genes and DNA from its merged rows. TCRdb, not the original authors, processed these V and J calls. For this sample the table gives approximately 610,000 distinct CDR3 sequences, of which 14% to 15% were detected only once. Of the sample, around 4.5% is held by the ten largest clones.

Broad study findings and their caveats: In cross-validation, a model built on a 13 V-J signature told ophthalmopathy apart from stable hyperthyroidism with under 90% sensitivity and about 81% specificity, and in testing the same model reached 80%/75%. Sample size was not statistically predetermined, and investigators were not blinded to group allocation. Blood samples also contained most of the expanded thyroid clonotypes (frequency above 0.001), which suggests that blood repertoires may reflect thyroid immune responses. In validation, the model predicted progression to ophthalmopathy a median of approximately 6.6 months before onset, with about 71% sensitivity and 72.22% specificity.

Ophthalmopathy patients had moderately to severely active disease, Clinical Activity Score of at least 3, NOSPECS grade of at least 4, and duration under 3 months. Any patient with an uncontrolled infection, another autoimmune disease, pregnancy or lactation was excluded. Diagnoses were based on clinical symptoms, serum thyroxine and TRAb, thyroid ultrasound and orbital computed tomography. PBMCs were separated from over 9 ml of fresh peripheral blood using Ficoll-Paque density gradient centrifugation. Total RNA was extracted using Trizol reagent, and RNA quality was assessed on an Agilent 2100 Bioanalyzer. The sample holds many counts of this clonotype. Its antigen is unknown. One base away there is no much larger clone; base qualities are not given. V is pruned by 4 bases and J by 1 base, leaving 5 bases of the junction without a gene match. The CDR3 goes from the cysteine to the phenylalanine over 15 residues. The CDR3 DNA has 45 bases and is translated from base 1.

The rearrangement joined TRBV12-3 or TRBV12-4 to TRBJ1-1, and 8 bases in between align with TRBD1. The receptor was derived from a woman in her thirties or forties with Graves' ophthalmopathy. Sequencing was performed on blood. The DNA reads TGTGCCAGCAGTTATGGGGACAGGCCGAACACTGAAGCTTTCTTT. Translated, this is CASSYGDRPNTEAFF.